Here is one TCR beta chain with its context. In the authors' workflow: Using reference gene primer amplification, nucleated cell counts were estimated. Generated by immunoSEQ multiplex PCR, the TCRdb table keeps only in-frame clones and is missing some. D and trimming come from the DNA, and the V and J calls and clone size come from that table. The sample yields fewer than 120,000 clones, 60% to 80% seen once. The length of the CDR3 is 15 residues. The ends lost 4 bases at V and 0 bases at J; junction bases unmatched: 7. Germline V lookup: CDR1 SGHNT, CDR2 YYREEE (reference sequence). The data were obtained in a study of blood T cell repertoires in COVID-19. Study details: Both acute and convalescent COVID-19 samples were obtained from the United States, Italy and Spain. PBMCs, B-cell-depleted T cells, or T cells provided the cDNA or gDNA that made up the material.

The source is an elderly woman with active or convalescent COVID-19. The chain has TRBV5-4 and TRBJ2-7; 7 bases map to TRBD2. Sequencing was done on a sample of peripheral blood. The CDR3 sequence is CASSNPSGFSYEQYF. Written as DNA, the CDR3 is TGTGCCAGCAGCAACCCTAGCGGATTCTCCTACGAGCAGTACTTC.